Listed here is a single T cell receptor (beta chain). Its specificity is unknown. These data are taken from a study of a mutant IDH1 vaccine in newly diagnosed glioma. Study background: Radiotherapy alone preceded vaccination by 4-6 weeks; alternatively, vaccination started with temozolomide cycles.

The sample's time point: week 5, during vaccination. Doses of 300 ug of mutant IDH1 20-mer peptide were given with topical imiquimod. V was shortened by 0 bases and J by 7 bases, with 13 bases between the two germline ends. CDR1 is GTSNPN and CDR2 is SVGIG in the germline V gene (reference sequence). The CDR3 totals 13 residues. Sequencing was performed with immunoSEQ multiplex PCR; in TCRdb, only in-frame clones are kept and a portion is missing. The sample holds 39,000 or so clones, around 78% seen once. The genes are TRBV30 and TRBJ2-7; D may match TRBD1 or TRBD2 (6 bases each). This TCR derives from a man between 35 and 55 years old with glioma. The specimen comprised PBMCs, sampled from a glioma patient whose treatment included an IDH1 peptide vaccine. CDR3 region: CAWSVGGLGEQYF. CDR3 DNA: TGTGCCTGGAGTGTTGGGGGGCTGGGAGAGCAGTACTTC.